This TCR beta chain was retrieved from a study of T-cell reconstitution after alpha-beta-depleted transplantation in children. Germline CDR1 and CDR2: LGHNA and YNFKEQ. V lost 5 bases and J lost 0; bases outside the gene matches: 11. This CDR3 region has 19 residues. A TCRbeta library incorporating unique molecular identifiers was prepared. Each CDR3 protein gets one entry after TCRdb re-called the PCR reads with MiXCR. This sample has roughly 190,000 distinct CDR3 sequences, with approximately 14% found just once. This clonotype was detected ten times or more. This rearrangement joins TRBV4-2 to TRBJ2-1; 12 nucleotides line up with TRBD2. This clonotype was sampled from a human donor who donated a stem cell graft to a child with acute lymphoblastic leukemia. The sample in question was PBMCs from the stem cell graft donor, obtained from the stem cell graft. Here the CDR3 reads CASSDPTSGRDHSYNEQFF. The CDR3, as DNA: TGTGCCAGCAGCGACCCGACTAGCGGGAGAGACCACTCCTACAATGAGCAGTTCTTC.